This entry lists 2 T cell receptor beta chains sequenced from one sample in a study of vaccination and CD4 T cells after COVID-19. These TCRs are of unknown antigen specificity. As to treatment: roughly 10-day PBMC culture with coronavirus spike peptide pools or control peptides (ViraFEST assay). Cultured CD4+ T cells had their DNA profiled by the Oncomine TCR Beta short-read assay. TCRdb re-analysed the PCR reads in MiXCR, keeping a single row per CDR3 protein. The sample shows 13,000 or so distinct CDR3 sequences, 53% of them seen only once. The sample was CD4+ T cells from blood, cultured in vitro. The receptor set was obtained from a human donor who had recovered from COVID-19.

This clonotype showed up just a few times. CDR3 sequence: CASSSVTGTGNTIYF. The CDR3 bases are TGTGCCAGCAGCTCGGTGACAGGGACTGGAAACACCATATATTTT. The chain couples TRBV7-2 to TRBJ1-3, with 7 nucleotides matching TRBD1. V dropped 4 bases and J dropped 2; count of bases not matched to a gene: 5. Germline CDR1 reads SGHTA; CDR2 reads FQGNSA. CDR3 length equals 15 residues.

The sample holds one count of this clonotype. The chain recombines TRBV7-2 with TRBJ2-1; 9 bases are shared with TRBD2. The CDR3 loop spans 12 amino acids. Germline V gene data show CDR1 as SGHTA and CDR2 as FQGNSA. J lost 13 bases, V lost 4 bases, and 5 bases had no gene match. The CDR3 bases are TGTGCCAGCAGCTACTTTAGCGGGGGACAGTTCTTC. Translated, it gives CASSYFSGGQFF.